This TCR beta chain was observed in a study of cytomegalovirus exposure and HLA in healthy donors. As regards this clone: Antigen unknown.

Sampled while nominally healthy, donors likely had unrecorded immune exposures. Findings and limits, study-wide: Follow-up analysis later connected one missense variant in DCLRE1C with trimming of TCR beta V- and J-genes. The study found most TCR sequences rare, yet found some public TCRs in many donors.

The PCR had 60 Vbeta and 13 Jbeta primers. Profiled with immunoSEQ multiplex PCR; TCRdb holds only in-frame clones, not every one. This repertoire shows 130,000 or so clones, just under 75% found once; its top ten account for 5.5% to 7%. The germline CDR1 and CDR2 sequences are DFQATT and SNEGSKA (reference sequence). The CDR3 has 11 amino acids. Between the trimmed V and J ends, which lost 2 bases and 7 bases, there was a span of 6 bases. The sequencing input was PBMCs. The origin of this receptor is a man aged 35-49 years in good health and CMV-seropositive. The rearrangement links TRBV20-1 to TRBJ2-1; D remains unclear. The CDR3 loop is CSARSVNEQFF. The CDR3 nucleotides are TGCAGTGCTAGAAGCGTAAATGAGCAGTTCTTC.